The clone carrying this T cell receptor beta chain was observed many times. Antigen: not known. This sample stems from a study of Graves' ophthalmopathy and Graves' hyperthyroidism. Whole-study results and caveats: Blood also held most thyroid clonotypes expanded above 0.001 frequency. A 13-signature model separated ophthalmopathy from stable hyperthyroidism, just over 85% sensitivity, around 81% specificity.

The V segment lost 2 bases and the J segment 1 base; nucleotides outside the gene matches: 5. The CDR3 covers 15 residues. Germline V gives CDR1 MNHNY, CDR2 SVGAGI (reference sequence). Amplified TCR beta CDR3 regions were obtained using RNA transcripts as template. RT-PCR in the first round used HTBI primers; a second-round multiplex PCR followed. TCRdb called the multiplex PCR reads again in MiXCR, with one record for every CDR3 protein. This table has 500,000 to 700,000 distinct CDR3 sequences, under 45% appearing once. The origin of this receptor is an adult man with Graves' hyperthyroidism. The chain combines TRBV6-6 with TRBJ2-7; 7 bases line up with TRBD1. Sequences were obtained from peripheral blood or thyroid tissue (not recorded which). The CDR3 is CASSYTSGQSYEQYF. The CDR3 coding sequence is TGTGCCAGCAGTTACACCTCGGGACAGTCCTACGAGCAGTACTTC.